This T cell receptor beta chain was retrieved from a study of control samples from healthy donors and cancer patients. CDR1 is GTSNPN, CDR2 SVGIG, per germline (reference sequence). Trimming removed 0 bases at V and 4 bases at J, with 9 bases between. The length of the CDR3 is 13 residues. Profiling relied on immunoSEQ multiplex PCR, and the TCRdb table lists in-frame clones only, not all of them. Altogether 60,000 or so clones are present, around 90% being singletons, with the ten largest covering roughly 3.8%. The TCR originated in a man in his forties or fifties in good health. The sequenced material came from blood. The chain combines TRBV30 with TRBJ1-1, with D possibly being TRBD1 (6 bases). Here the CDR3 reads CAWSVGGGTEAFF. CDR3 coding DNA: TGTGCCTGGAGTGTAGGAGGGGGCACTGAAGCTTTCTTT.